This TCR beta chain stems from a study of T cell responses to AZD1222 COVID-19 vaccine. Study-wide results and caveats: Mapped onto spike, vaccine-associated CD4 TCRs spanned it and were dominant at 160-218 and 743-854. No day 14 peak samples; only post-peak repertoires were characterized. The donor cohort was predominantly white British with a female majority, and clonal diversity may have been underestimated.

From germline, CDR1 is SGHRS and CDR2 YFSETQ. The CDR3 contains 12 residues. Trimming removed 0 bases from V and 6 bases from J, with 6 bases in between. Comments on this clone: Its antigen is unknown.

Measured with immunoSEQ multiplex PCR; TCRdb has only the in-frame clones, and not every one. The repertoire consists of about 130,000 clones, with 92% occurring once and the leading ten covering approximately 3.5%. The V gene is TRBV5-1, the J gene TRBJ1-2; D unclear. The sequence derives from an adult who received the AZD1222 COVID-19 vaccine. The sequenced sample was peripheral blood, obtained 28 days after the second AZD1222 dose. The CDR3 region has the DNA TGCGCCAGCAGCTTGGCCGTGGATGGCTACACCTTC. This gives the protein CASSLAVDGYTF. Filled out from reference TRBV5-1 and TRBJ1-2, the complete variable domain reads KAGVTQTPRYLIKTRGQQVTLSCSPISGHRSVSWYQQTPGQGLQFLFEYFSETQRNKGNFPGRFSGRQFSNSRSEMNVSTLELGDSALYLCASSLAVDGYTFGSGTRLTVV.